This paragraph reports one T cell receptor beta chain. As yet, its antigen is unknown. This sample is part of a study of cytomegalovirus exposure and HLA in healthy donors. Study-wide results and limits: A few chains linked to CMV were shown in vitro to be specific for CMV antigens. Rare TCR sequences dominated, though some public TCRs recurred in many donors.

Germline V lookup: CDR1 SGHAT, CDR2 FQNNGV. This CDR3 contains 14 residues. Trimming pared 6 bases from V and 1 base from J, leaving 12 bases between. Repertoires were generated with immunoSEQ multiplex PCR, while TCRdb's copy carries only in-frame clones and drops some. The sample lists some 48,000 clones, 94% seen once, with around 8% in the top ten. The specimen was PBMCs. V is TRBV11-2 and J is TRBJ1-1, with D tentatively TRBD1 (5 bases). This TCR derives from a woman younger than 35 in good health and CMV-seropositive. The CDR3 here is CASRTLQGNTEAFF. In DNA form, the CDR3 reads TGTGCCAGCAGAACACTCCAGGGGAACACTGAAGCTTTCTTT.